The 17 T cell receptor beta chains listed next were all sequenced from one sample in a study of long-term antiretroviral therapy in people with HIV. They ran version v3.0 of the immunoSEQ assay at survey level. Generated by immunoSEQ multiplex PCR, the TCRdb table keeps only in-frame clones and is missing some. This sample has 20,000 to 25,000 clones; around 82% occur once, and the top ten carry 7.2%. Sequenced material: unsorted PBMCs, taken 1.5 years after starting antiretroviral therapy. The receptors derive from a man younger than 40 with HIV.

CDR3 bases: TGTGCCAGCAGCGTAGGCAGCGGACCCTCCTACAATGAGCAGTTCTTC. Translation gives CASSVGSGPSYNEQFF. This chain joins TRBV9 and TRBJ2-1, with TRBD2 as a possible D gene (5 bases). CDR1 SGDLS and CDR2 YYNGEE come from the germline V gene. The CDR3 is 16 amino acids. Between the trimmed V and J ends, which lost 0 bases and 0 bases, there was a span of 10 bases.

The chain links TRBV5-6 to TRBJ1-4; D is uncertain. CDR3 length equals 14 residues. CDR1 SGHDT and CDR2 YYEEEE come from the germline V gene. V lost 1 base, J lost 6 bases, and 10 bases lay in between. The CDR3 DNA follows: TGTGCCAGCAGCTTGTGGCAGATTGATGAAAAACTGTTTTTT. Amino acid sequence: CASSLWQIDEKLFF.

The chain uses TRBV5-1 and TRBJ2-1; 9 nucleotides agree with TRBD1. The V and J ends lost 4 bases and 1 base, in that order; junction bases with no gene match: 3. Germline V lookup: CDR1 SGHRS, CDR2 YFSETQ. The CDR3 is 15 residues long. CDR3 coding DNA: TGCGCCAGCAGCCTCGGACAGGGGTCCTACAATGAGCAGTTCTTC. As protein: CASSLGQGSYNEQFF.

This chain joins TRBV13 and TRBJ1-4; 12 bases line up with TRBD1. The CDR3 is 15 amino acids. Trimming at V came to 8 bases and at J to 7 bases, leaving 8 bases not matched to a gene. Germline CDR1 and CDR2: PRHDT and FYEKMQ (reference sequence). This chain's CDR3 is CASGLRDRGPEKLFF. The CDR3 region has the DNA TGTGCCAGCGGCCTAAGGGACAGGGGGCCTGAAAAACTGTTTTTT.

The rearrangement links TRBV7-2 to TRBJ2-3, with D hard to call. Germline CDR1 SGHTA, CDR2 FQGNSA. Trimming removed 5 bases from V and 4 bases from J, with 10 bases in between. CDR3 length: 13 residues. The CDR3 sequence is CASSTGPPDTQYF. DNA of the CDR3: TGTGCCAGCAGCACCGGGCCTCCAGATACGCAGTATTTT.

The rearrangement joins TRBV7-2 to TRBJ1-1; D uncertain. The CDR3 totals 12 residues. Trimming removed 4 bases at V and 1 base at J, with 4 bases between. Per the germline V gene, CDR1 is SGHTA and CDR2 is FQGNSA. The CDR3 nucleotides read TGTGCCAGCAGCTCTTCGAACACTGAAGCTTTCTTT. It codes for CASSSSNTEAFF.

This clone came up once. CDR3 amino acids: CASSESGGNEQFF. DNA for the CDR3: TGCGCCAGCAGCGAGTCCGGGGGCAATGAGCAGTTCTTC. V and J are TRBV4-3 and TRBJ2-1, with D possibly TRBD2 on 6 matching bases. V was pared by 5 bases and J by 6 bases, with 11 bases between. Germline V gene data show CDR1 as LGHNA and CDR2 as YSLEER. This CDR3 is 13 amino acids long.

The rearrangement uses TRBV7-2 and TRBJ1-5; D is unresolved. This CDR3 contains 15 residues. Germline CDR1 and CDR2: SGHTA and FQGNSA. The V and J ends lost 2 bases and 5 bases respectively, with 13 bases between them. CDR3: CASSLSGVLYQPQHF. The CDR3 DNA follows: TGTGCCAGCAGCTTAAGCGGGGTCTTATATCAGCCCCAGCATTTT. Full variable domain (outside the CDR3, taken from reference TRBV7-2 and TRBJ1-5): GAGVSQSPSNKVTEKGKDVELRCDPISGHTALYWYRQSLGQGLEFLIYFQGNSAPDKSGLPSDRFSAERTGGSVSTLTIQRTQQEDSAVYLCASSLSGVLYQPQHFGDGTRLSIL.

This chain links TRBV12-5 with TRBJ2-1, with TRBD2 matching 8 bases. Losses at the gene ends were 1 base for V and 1 base for J; bases not matched to a gene: 9. CDR3 length: 18 residues. The germline V gene has CDR1 LGHNT and CDR2 FRNRAP. The CDR3 DNA sequence: TGTGCTAGTGGTTTGGGTCCGGGACTAGACAAGTCCTACAATGAGCAGTTCTTC. Protein: CASGLGPGLDKSYNEQFF. Filled out from reference TRBV12-5 and TRBJ2-1, the complete variable domain reads DARVTQTPRHKVTEMGQEVTMRCQPILGHNTVFWYRQTMMQGLELLAYFRNRAPLDDSGMPKDRFSAEMPDATLATLKIQPSEPRDSAVYFCASGLGPGLDKSYNEQFFGPGTRLTVL.

The chain uses TRBV2 and TRBJ2-7, with no clear D. Germline lookup yields CDR1 SNHLY and CDR2 FYNNEI. V was trimmed by 3 bases and J by 5 bases, leaving 5 bases between them. The CDR3 is 11 residues long. For the CDR3, the DNA is TGTGCCAGCAGTGATGAAAACGAGCAGTACTTC. Its protein product is CASSDENEQYF.

V gene TRBV4-2 combines with J gene TRBJ1-5, with D unresolved. The V gene lost 0 bases and the J gene lost 6 bases, with 6 bases spanning the gap. Per the germline V gene, CDR1 is LGHNA and CDR2 is YNFKEQ. This CDR3 comprises 13 residues. The CDR3 here is CASSQELGQPQHF. CDR3 nucleotide sequence: TGTGCCAGCAGCCAAGAGTTGGGTCAGCCCCAGCATTTT.

The chain combines TRBV7-8 with TRBJ1-1; D is uncertain. V shed 1 base and J shed 0 bases, with 15 bases lying between them. Germline V gives CDR1 SGHVS, CDR2 FQNEAQ. This CDR3 contains 17 residues. The CDR3 loop reads CASSLGGSGPMNTEAFF. The CDR3 DNA reads TGTGCCAGCAGCTTAGGAGGTAGTGGACCTATGAACACTGAAGCTTTCTTT.

The chain is built from TRBV28 and TRBJ2-7; either TRBD1 or TRBD2 may fit D (6 bases each). This CDR3 is 14 amino acids long. Trimming cost V 4 bases and J 0 bases, with 10 bases left between them. CDR1 and CDR2 (germline): MDHEN, SYDVKM. The CDR3 region has the DNA TGTGCCAGCAGTTCCGGAGGGGGCTCCTACGAGCAGTACTTC. It yields the protein CASSSGGGSYEQYF.

This chain links TRBV29-1 with TRBJ2-7, with 13 bases matching TRBD2. The V gene end was trimmed by 5 bases and the J gene end by 0 bases; junction bases not matched to a gene: 4. The length of the CDR3 is 15 residues. The V gene's germline CDR1 is SQVTM and CDR2 ANQGSEA. CDR3 sequence: CSVRTSGSYSYEQYF. The CDR3 nucleotides read TGCAGCGTTCGGACTAGCGGGAGCTACTCCTACGAGCAGTACTTC.

The chain carries TRBV5-4 and TRBJ1-1; perhaps TRBD1 as D (5 bases). The V gene's germline CDR1 is SGHNT and CDR2 YYREEE (reference sequence). The CDR3 has 14 amino acids. V shed 5 bases and J shed 4 bases, with 15 bases lying between them. Here the CDR3 reads CASRLTGGSTEAFF. In DNA, the CDR3 is TGTGCCAGCAGACTCACGGGGGGAAGCACTGAAGCTTTCTTT.

CDR3 sequence reads: CASSPLAGGTYEQYF. For the CDR3, the DNA is TGTGCCAGCAGTCCACTAGCGGGAGGGACGTACGAGCAGTACTTC. The chain carries TRBV6-5 and TRBJ2-7, with TRBD2 matching over 13 bases. Germline CDR1 is MNHEY and CDR2 is SVGAGI. Unmatched junction bases numbered 5, after V lost 5 bases and J lost 4 bases. This CDR3 region has 15 residues.

This chain uses TRBV5-1 with TRBJ1-3, with no clear D. Germline loops: CDR1 SGHRS, CDR2 YFSETQ. The V gene lost 5 bases and the J gene lost 2 bases, with 17 bases spanning the gap. There are 16 residues in the CDR3. The CDR3 here is CASRPDPRVAGNTIYF. The CDR3 DNA reads TGCGCCAGCAGACCCGACCCTCGCGTGGCTGGAAACACCATATATTTT.